This TCR beta chain comes out of a study of T cells in Graves' hyperthyroidism and ophthalmopathy. From RNA transcripts, TCR beta CDR3 regions were amplified. The study used the HTBI primer set for a first-round RT-PCR of the TCR CDR3. TCRdb reanalysed the multiplex PCR reads using MiXCR and keeps one entry per CDR3 protein. The sample gives 500,000 to 700,000 distinct CDR3 sequences, 16% of which show up once; around 18% is in the top ten. The CDR3 runs to 14 residues. V was cut by 3 bases and J by 8 bases, with 13 bases left in between. The sequencing sample was made of blood. The origin of this receptor is a woman aged 18-30 years with Graves' hyperthyroidism. The chain joins TRBV12-3 or TRBV12-4 to TRBJ1-4, with D possibly matching TRBD1 (6 bases). CDR3 sequence reads: CASSFQGRREKLFF. The CDR3 nucleotides read TGTGCCAGCAGTTTTCAGGGGAGAAGAGAAAAACTGTTTTTT.